Listed below are T cell receptor beta chains from one sample, sequenced in a study of identical twins. TCRdb used MiXCR to reprocess the 5' RACE reads, holding one entry per CDR3 protein. The table has approximately 600,000 distinct CDR3 sequences, roughly 7.2% seen once; the top ten hold roughly 1.5%. These data were likewise used in another study, on yellow fever vaccine responses in identical twins.

The source material was PBMCs. Receptor source: a woman between 18 and 30 years old in good health. Each CDR3 is given with its conserved first and last residue. A D gene is named only where the DNA matches it firmly. Rows may omit the clone size; those that give it use once, few, many or a size class.

D,size,J,V,DNA,CDR3
TRBD2,few,TRBJ2-5,TRBV20-1,TGCAGTGCTAGTGGTGCGGGAGGGGAGACCCAGTACTTC,CSASGAGGETQYF
-,-,TRBJ1-1,TRBV2,TGTGCCAGGACCTCTGATTGGAGGGGGGCGAACTTCTTT,CARTSDWRGANFF
TRBD1,few,TRBJ2-7,TRBV4-1,TGCGCCAGCAGCCAAGGGGGACAGGGGGCTTACGAGCAGTACTTC,CASSQGGQGAYEQYF
-,few,TRBJ2-7,TRBV5-5,TGTGCCAGCAGCGGTGGACAAGACCCCTACGAGCAGTACTTC,CASSGGQDPYEQYF
-,few,TRBJ2-3,TRBV4-1,TGCGCCAGCAGCCAAGAGGGGACATTTAGCACAGATACGCAGTATTTT,CASSQEGTFSTDTQYF
-,few,TRBJ2-7,TRBV14,TGTGCCAGCAGTCCTCGGGGAGGGGGCCACGAGCAGTACTTC,CASSPRGGGHEQYF
TRBD1,-,TRBJ2-1,TRBV20-1,TGCAGTGCTTTTTCAGGGACAGGGTGGAATGAGCAGTTCTTC,CSAFSGTGWNEQFF
TRBD2,few,TRBJ2-1,TRBV7-7,TGTGCCAGCAGCTTACTAGCGGGAGACGGTGATGAGCAGTTCTTC,CASSLLAGDGDEQFF
-,-,TRBJ1-3,TRBV2,TGTGCCAGCAGTTCCGAAACCTCTGGAAACACCATATATTTT,CASSSETSGNTIYF
-,many,TRBJ1-1,TRBV29-1,TGCAGCGTCGGTACCCCGGTGGGGGACACTGAAGCTTTCTTT,CSVGTPVGDTEAFF
TRBD1,-,TRBJ2-3,TRBV5-1,TGCGCCAGCAGCCCTACAGGGGCCCCCGCAGATACGCAGTATTTT,CASSPTGAPADTQYF
TRBD1,few,TRBJ2-2,TRBV5-1,TGCGCCAGCAGACTACCGGGACAGGCGTTTAGCGGGGAGCTGTTTTTT,CASRLPGQAFSGELFF
-,-,TRBJ2-2,TRBV11-2,TGTGCCAGCAGCTTAGGGAGCGGGTCCGGGGAGCTGTTTTTT,CASSLGSGSGELFF
-,-,TRBJ2-1,TRBV18,TGTGCCAGCTCACCACCGGGTGCGGGGAGAGGGTACAATGAGCAGTTCTTC,CASSPPGAGRGYNEQFF
TRBD1,many,TRBJ1-4,TRBV29-1,TGCAGCGTTGGCAGTCCGCAGGGGGCTAATGAAAAACTGTTTTTT,CSVGSPQGANEKLFF
TRBD2,-,TRBJ2-7,TRBV7-2,TGTGCCAGCAGCAGACTAGCGAAGACCTACGAGCAGTACTTC,CASSRLAKTYEQYF
-,few,TRBJ2-7,TRBV5-1,TGCGCCAGCAGCCCCGGGGACGACCCCGAGCAGTACTTC,CASSPGDDPEQYF
TRBD1,-,TRBJ2-1,TRBV7-9,TGTGCCAGCAGCCGAACGACAGGGGCACAAAATGAGCAGTTCTTC,CASSRTTGAQNEQFF
TRBD2,-,TRBJ2-2,TRBV3-1,TGTGCCAGCGGGGCGGGGGCGAACACCGGGGAGCTGTTTTTT,CASGAGANTGELFF
-,-,TRBJ1-1,TRBV5-6,TGTGCCAGCAGCCCTGGGACAAACTCTGAAGCTTTCTTT,CASSPGTNSEAFF
TRBD1,-,TRBJ1-5,TRBV20-1,TGCAGTGCTAGGCTCGGGACAGGGGAACAGCCCCAGCATTTT,CSARLGTGEQPQHF
-,many,TRBJ1-3,TRBV2,TGTGCCAGCAGCCTCTTCGCCCGGAGCTCTGGAAACACCATATATTTT,CASSLFARSSGNTIYF
TRBD2,few,TRBJ2-1,TRBV10-3,TGTGCCATCAGTCCTAGCGGGGGGGCCGTAAATGAGCAGTTCTTC,CAISPSGGAVNEQFF
-,few,TRBJ2-5,TRBV6-5,TGTGCCAGCAGTTACGGTCCTAGTAATGTTTTGGAGACCCAGTACTTC,CASSYGPSNVLETQYF
-,-,TRBJ1-1,TRBV10-2,TGCGCCAGCAGTGCGATACAGGAGAATGAAGCTTTCTTT,CASSAIQENEAFF
-,few,TRBJ2-7,TRBV20-1,TGCAGTGCTAGAGAAGGTGGGACCAGCTCCTACGAGCAGTACTTC,CSAREGGTSSYEQYF